Listed below are T cell receptor beta chains from one sample, sequenced in a study of T cell responses to AZD1222 COVID-19 vaccine. TCRdb's table, derived via immunoSEQ multiplex PCR, lists solely in-frame clones and lacks some. The sample lists around 45,000 clones; about 92% were seen once. This sample comprised peripheral blood, obtained 28 days after the second AZD1222 dose. The source is an adult who received the AZD1222 COVID-19 vaccine. Each CDR3 is given with its conserved first and last residue. A D gene is named only where the DNA matches it firmly. The size of a clone is reported for some rows only, either as once, few or many, or as a class for expanded clones.

>TRBV27|few|-|TRBJ1-1
CASSRSRGLNTEAFF
TGTGCCAGCAGTAGAAGCAGGGGCCTAAACACTGAAGCTTTCTTT
>TRBV9|-|-|TRBJ1-1
CASSVDGGPHQEAFF
TGTGCCAGCAGCGTAGATGGGGGGCCCCACCAAGAAGCTTTCTTT
>TRBV5-1|-|-|TRBJ2-7
CASSFGGQSYEQYF
TGCGCCAGCAGCTTTGGGGGTCAGTCCTACGAGCAGTACTTC
>TRBV27|once|-|TRBJ1-5
CASSPRTGPTHYSNQPQHF
TGTGCCAGCAGTCCTCGTACAGGGCCCACACATTATAGCAATCAGCCCCAGCATTTT
>TRBV5-4|-|-|TRBJ2-5
CASSLAGGLAETQYF
TGTGCCAGCAGCTTGGCCGGAGGGTTAGCCGAGACCCAGTACTTC
>TRBV2|-|TRBD2|TRBJ2-7
CASSEEERGTSYEQYF
TGTGCCAGCAGTGAAGAGGAGCGGGGAACTTCCTACGAGCAGTACTTC
>TRBV23-1|once|-|TRBJ1-6
CASSQRDNSSSPLHF
TGCGCCAGCAGTCAAAGGGATAACAGTTCTTCACCCCTCCACTTT
>TRBV7-8|-|-|TRBJ2-5
CASSLQGSLVRQETQYF
TGTGCCAGCAGCTTACAAGGATCTTTAGTCAGACAAGAGACCCAGTACTTC
>TRBV12-3/TRBV12-4|few|-|TRBJ2-5
CASSFEQKETQYF
TGTGCCAGCAGTTTTGAGCAGAAAGAGACCCAGTACTTC
>TRBV7-2|-|TRBD1|TRBJ1-6
CASRDRVRASGNSPLHF
TGTGCCAGCAGGGACAGGGTTCGAGCTTCTGGCAATTCACCCCTCCACTTT
>TRBV10-1|-|-|TRBJ1-1
CASSASGQGAEAFF
TGCGCCAGCAGTGCGTCGGGGCAAGGCGCTGAAGCTTTCTTT
>TRBV6-5|-|TRBD1|TRBJ2-7
CASRSLGQSYEQYF
TGTGCCAGCAGATCACTGGGACAGTCCTACGAGCAGTACTTC
>TRBV7-2|-|TRBD1|TRBJ1-5
CASSGGQGNQPQHF
TGTGCCAGCAGCGGCGGACAGGGGAATCAGCCCCAGCATTTT
>TRBV16|-|-|TRBJ1-5
CASSQNKGWGVPPPQHF
TGTGCCAGCAGCCAGAACAAAGGCTGGGGGGTCCCTCCGCCCCAGCATTTT
>TRBV19|-|-|TRBJ1-3
CASSADSGNTIYF
TGTGCCAGTAGTGCAGACTCTGGAAACACCATATATTTT
>TRBV21-1|-|-|TRBJ1-2
CASNKPTRDRVGYTF
TGTGCCAGCAACAAACCAACTCGGGACAGGGTCGGCTACACCTTC
>TRBV27|-|TRBD2|TRBJ2-3
CASSSLGLAPDTQYF
TGTGCCAGCAGTTCGCTGGGACTAGCTCCCGATACGCAGTATTTT
>TRBV6-2/TRBV6-3|-|-|TRBJ1-1
CASSYSIGRGPNTEAFF
TGTGCCAGCAGTTACTCTATCGGGAGGGGTCCGAACACTGAAGCTTTCTTT
>TRBV12-3/TRBV12-4|-|-|TRBJ2-7
CASRETGTYEQYF
TGTGCCAGCAGGGAGACAGGAACCTACGAGCAGTACTTC
>TRBV7-9|-|-|TRBJ1-4
CASSLTEGKLFF
TGTGCCAGCAGCTTAACAGAGGGAAAACTGTTTTTT
>TRBV3-1/TRBV3-2|-|-|TRBJ1-3
CASSPRGSAGNTIYF
TGTGCCAGCAGCCCACGGGGGAGCGCTGGAAACACCATATATTTT
>TRBV6-5|-|TRBD1|TRBJ2-7
CATTRGPFYEQYF
TGTGCCACCACAAGGGGGCCCTTCTACGAGCAGTACTTC
>TRBV7-6|-|-|TRBJ1-2
CASSPGEGNYGYTF
TGTGCCAGCAGCCCTGGGGAGGGTAACTATGGCTACACCTTC
>TRBV4-2|-|TRBD1|TRBJ1-1
CASSQADGQDTEAFF
TGTGCCAGCAGCCAAGCCGACGGACAGGACACTGAAGCTTTCTTT
>TRBV23-1|-|-|TRBJ2-4
CASSQVWGIQYF
TGCGCCAGCAGTCAAGTTTGGGGCATTCAGTACTTC
>TRBV19|once|-|TRBJ1-5
CATSGVLGNQPQHF
TGTGCCACCTCGGGGGTTCTGGGCAATCAGCCCCAGCATTTT
>TRBV6-5|-|TRBD2|TRBJ2-5
CASSTTSGGKETQYF
TGTGCCAGCAGTACGACTAGCGGGGGAAAAGAGACCCAGTACTTC
>TRBV10-3|-|-|TRBJ2-1
CAISHGIPSDNEQFF
TGTGCCATCAGCCACGGGATTCCTAGTGACAATGAGCAGTTCTTC
>TRBV30|-|-|TRBJ2-7
CAWGGNERQYF
TGTGCCTGGGGGGGGAACGAACGGCAGTACTTC
>TRBV5-1|-|-|TRBJ2-3
CASSLVRGGTDTQYF
TGCGCCAGCAGCTTGGTCAGGGGGGGAACAGATACGCAGTATTTT
>TRBV5-1|-|-|TRBJ1-2
CASSLALGDHYGYTF
TGCGCCAGCAGCTTGGCCTTAGGGGACCACTATGGCTACACCTTC
>TRBV7-6|-|TRBD2|TRBJ2-7
CASSLGSAGGGTYEQYF
TGTGCCAGCAGCTTGGGTTCGGCGGGGGGAGGTACCTACGAGCAGTACTTC
>TRBV19|-|-|TRBJ1-2
CASSTQRGPNYGYTF
TGTGCCAGTAGTACCCAAAGGGGTCCCAACTATGGCTACACCTTC
>TRBV19|-|-|TRBJ1-2
CASSFGGGAYGYTF
TGTGCCAGTAGCTTCGGCGGGGGGGCCTATGGCTACACCTTC
>TRBV4-2|-|TRBD1|TRBJ1-4
CASSQVSGQRNEKLFF
TGTGCCAGCAGCCAAGTCTCGGGACAGAGAAATGAAAAACTGTTTTTT
>TRBV6-5|few|-|TRBJ1-3
CASTAGRPAGNTIYF
TGTGCCAGCACCGCGGGACGCCCGGCTGGAAACACCATATATTTT
>TRBV4-2|-|-|TRBJ1-1
CASSQDTRGNTEAFF
TGTGCCAGCAGCCAAGATACCAGGGGGAACACTGAAGCTTTCTTT
>TRBV5-1|once|-|TRBJ1-2
CASSLVGEGDGYTF
TGCGCCAGCAGCTTGGTTGGGGAGGGCGATGGCTACACCTTC
>TRBV15|-|-|TRBJ1-2
CATSAGGPANYGYTF
TGTGCCACCAGCGCGGGGGGCCCAGCTAACTATGGCTACACCTTC
>TRBV5-1|-|-|TRBJ1-3
CASSDGRASSGNTIYF
TGCGCCAGCAGCGATGGACGGGCGAGCTCTGGAAACACCATATATTTT
>TRBV19|-|-|TRBJ2-5
CASSMGVGRETQYF
TGTGCCAGTAGTATGGGTGTAGGGAGAGAGACCCAGTACTTC
>TRBV11-3|-|TRBD2|TRBJ2-5
CASSSGTRKETQYF
TGTGCCAGCAGCTCCGGGACTAGAAAAGAGACCCAGTACTTC
>TRBV5-4|-|TRBD1|TRBJ1-2
CASSRVGQGHSNGYTF
TGTGCCAGCAGCCGAGTGGGACAGGGACACTCTAATGGCTACACCTTC
>TRBV11-2|-|-|TRBJ1-4
CASSLDSGGGEKLFF
TGTGCCAGCAGCTTAGATTCGGGAGGAGGTGAAAAACTGTTTTTT
>TRBV7-9|-|-|TRBJ1-2
CASSLAEVLHYGYTF
TGTGCCAGCAGCTTAGCGGAAGTCTTGCACTATGGCTACACCTTC
>TRBV13|-|-|TRBJ2-3
CASSLDTDTQYF
TGTGCCAGCAGCTTAGATACAGATACGCAGTATTTT
>TRBV4-1|-|TRBD1|TRBJ1-2
CASSLLNGQGGYTF
TGCGCCAGCAGTCTTTTAAACGGACAGGGTGGCTACACCTTC
>TRBV30|-|TRBD1|TRBJ2-7
CASASSGQTNEQYF
TGTGCCAGCGCCTCCTCGGGACAGACAAACGAGCAGTACTTC
>TRBV7-9|-|-|TRBJ1-5
CASSYPPAGSSNQPQHF
TGTGCCAGCAGCTACCCCCCTGCGGGGTCCAGCAATCAGCCCCAGCATTTT
>TRBV15|-|-|TRBJ2-5
CATSGRLGETQYF
TGTGCCACCAGCGGGAGACTAGGCGAGACCCAGTACTTC
>TRBV5-4|-|TRBD2|TRBJ2-3
CASSRLAGAADTQYF
TGTGCCAGCAGCCGCCTAGCGGGGGCTGCAGATACGCAGTATTTT
>TRBV7-9|-|TRBD1|TRBJ1-2
CAISWGTDFNYGYTF
TGTGCCATTTCATGGGGGACAGATTTTAACTATGGCTACACCTTC
>TRBV7-2|-|-|TRBJ1-5
CASSDGTHQPQHF
TGTGCCAGCAGCGACGGAACGCATCAGCCCCAGCATTTT
>TRBV5-1|-|TRBD1|TRBJ1-6
CASSPSPRGPNSPLHF
TGCGCCAGCAGCCCATCCCCCAGGGGGCCCAATTCACCCCTCCACTTT
>TRBV19|-|-|TRBJ1-2
CASSIGWEDYGYTF
TGTGCCAGTAGTATAGGGTGGGAAGACTATGGCTACACCTTC
>TRBV3-1/TRBV3-2|-|-|TRBJ2-5
CASSQDFGTQYF
TGTGCCAGCAGCCAAGATTTTGGGACCCAGTACTTC
>TRBV28|-|TRBD1|TRBJ1-2
CASSLMRGPINYGYTF
TGTGCCAGCAGTTTAATGAGGGGGCCTATTAACTATGGCTACACCTTC
>TRBV19|-|-|TRBJ2-2
CASSMSQVVGELFF
TGTGCCAGTAGTATGTCCCAGGTGGTCGGGGAGCTGTTTTTT
>TRBV5-1|-|-|TRBJ1-3
CASSYHLGQVSGNTIYF
TGCGCCAGCAGCTATCATTTAGGGCAGGTCTCTGGAAACACCATATATTTT